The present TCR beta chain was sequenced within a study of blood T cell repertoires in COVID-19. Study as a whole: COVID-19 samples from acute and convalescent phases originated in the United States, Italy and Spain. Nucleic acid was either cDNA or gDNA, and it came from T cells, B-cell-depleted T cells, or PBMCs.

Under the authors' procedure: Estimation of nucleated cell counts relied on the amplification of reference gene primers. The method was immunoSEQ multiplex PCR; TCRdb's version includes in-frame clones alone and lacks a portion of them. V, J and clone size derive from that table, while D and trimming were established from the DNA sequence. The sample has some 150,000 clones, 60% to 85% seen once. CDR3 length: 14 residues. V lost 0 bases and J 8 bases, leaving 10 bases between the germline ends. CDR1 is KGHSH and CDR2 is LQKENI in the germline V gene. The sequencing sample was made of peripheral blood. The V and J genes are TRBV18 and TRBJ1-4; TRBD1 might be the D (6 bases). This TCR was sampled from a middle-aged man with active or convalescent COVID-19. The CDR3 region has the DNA TGTGCCAGCTCACCACCGACAGGTAGGGAAAAACTGTTTTTT. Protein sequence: CASSPPTGREKLFF. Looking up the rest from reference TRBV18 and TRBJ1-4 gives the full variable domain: NAGVMQNPRHLVRRRGQEARLRCSPMKGHSHVYWYRQLPEEGLKFMVYLQKENIIDESGMPKERFSAEFPKEGPSILRIQQVVRGDSAAYFCASSPPTGREKLFFGSGTQLSVL.